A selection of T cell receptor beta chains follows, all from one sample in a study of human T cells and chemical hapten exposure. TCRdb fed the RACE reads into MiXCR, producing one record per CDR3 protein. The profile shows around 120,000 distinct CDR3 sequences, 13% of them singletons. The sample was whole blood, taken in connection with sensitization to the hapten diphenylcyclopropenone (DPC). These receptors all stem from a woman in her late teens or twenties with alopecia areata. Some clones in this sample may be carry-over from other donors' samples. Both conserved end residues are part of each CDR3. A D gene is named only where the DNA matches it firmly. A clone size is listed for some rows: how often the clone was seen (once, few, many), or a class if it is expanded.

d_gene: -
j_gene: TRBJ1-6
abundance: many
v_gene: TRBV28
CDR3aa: CASQRVYNSPLHF
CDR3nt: TGTGCCAGTCAGAGGGTGTATAATTCACCCCTCCACTTT

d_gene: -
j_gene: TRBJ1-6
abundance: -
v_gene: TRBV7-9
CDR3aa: CASSPRTGNTNSPLHF
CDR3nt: TGTGCCAGCAGCCCGCGAACAGGGAATACTAATTCACCCCTCCACTTT

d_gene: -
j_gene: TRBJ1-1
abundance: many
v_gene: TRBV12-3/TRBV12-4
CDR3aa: CASSLSYLNTEAFF
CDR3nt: TGTGCCAGCAGTTTAAGCTACTTGAACACTGAAGCTTTCTTT

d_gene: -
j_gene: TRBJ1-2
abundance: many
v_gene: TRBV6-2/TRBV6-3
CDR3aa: CASSYMANYGYTF
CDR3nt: TGTGCCAGCAGTTACATGGCAAACTATGGCTACACCTTC

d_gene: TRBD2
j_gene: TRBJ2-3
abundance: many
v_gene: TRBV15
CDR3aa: CATSRDSGGADTQYF
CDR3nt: TGTGCCACCAGCAGAGATAGCGGGGGGGCAGATACGCAGTATTTT

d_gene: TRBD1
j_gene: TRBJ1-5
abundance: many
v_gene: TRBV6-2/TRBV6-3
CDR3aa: CASSSWETGTGGVQPQHF
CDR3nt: TGTGCCAGCAGTTCCTGGGAGACCGGGACAGGGGGCGTGCAGCCCCAGCATTTT

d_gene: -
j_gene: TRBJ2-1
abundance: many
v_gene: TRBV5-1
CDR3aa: CASSFEGTDYNEQFF
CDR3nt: TGCGCCAGCAGCTTTGAAGGGACGGACTACAATGAGCAGTTCTTC

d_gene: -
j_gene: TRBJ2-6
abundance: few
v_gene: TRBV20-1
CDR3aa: CSAREHRPYSGANVLTF
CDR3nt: TGCAGTGCTAGAGAGCACAGGCCGTACTCTGGGGCCAACGTCCTGACTTTC

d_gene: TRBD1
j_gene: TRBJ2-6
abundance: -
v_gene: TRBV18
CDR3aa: CASSPATGAPSGANVLTF
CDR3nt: TGTGCCAGCTCACCTGCGACAGGGGCCCCTTCTGGGGCCAACGTCCTGACTTTC

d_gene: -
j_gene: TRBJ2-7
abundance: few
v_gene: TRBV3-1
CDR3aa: CASADRTPGDEQYF
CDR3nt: TGTGCCAGCGCTGACAGGACCCCGGGGGACGAGCAGTACTTC

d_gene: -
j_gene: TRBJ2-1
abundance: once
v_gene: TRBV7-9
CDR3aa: CASSHTNEQFF
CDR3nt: TGTGCCAGCAGCCATACCAATGAGCAGTTCTTC

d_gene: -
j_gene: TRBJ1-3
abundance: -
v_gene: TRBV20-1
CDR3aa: CSASPLGLLGNTIYF
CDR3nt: TGCAGTGCGTCCCCCTTGGGCCTTCTTGGAAACACCATATATTTT

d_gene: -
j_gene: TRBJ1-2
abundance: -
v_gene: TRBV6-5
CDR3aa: CASSYSSLGYGYTF
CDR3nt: TGTGCCAGCAGTTACTCGAGTCTGGGGTATGGCTACACCTTC

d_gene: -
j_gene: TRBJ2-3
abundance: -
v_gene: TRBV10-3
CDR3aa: CAVSSTTTDTQYF
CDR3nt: TGTGCCGTATCTAGCACTACCACAGATACGCAGTATTTT

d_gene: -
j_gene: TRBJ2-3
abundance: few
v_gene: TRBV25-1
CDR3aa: CASSARGREGTDTQYF
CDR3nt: TGTGCCAGCAGTGCCCGTGGCAGGGAAGGCACAGATACGCAGTATTTT